This is a list of T cell receptor beta chains from one sample in a study of T cell repertoires in cytomegalovirus infection. One entry per CDR3 protein, called by TCRdb with MiXCR from the reads. The sample holds approximately 70,000 distinct CDR3 sequences, 20% to 25% seen once. These TCRs' antigens remain unknown. The specimen was CD8+ T cells from cultured PBMCs, collected from culture after CMV antigen stimulation. The receptor set was obtained from a human donor in good health (CMV status not recorded). Some clones in this sample may be carry-over from other donors' samples. CDR3s include the opening cysteine and the closing phenylalanine or tryptophan. Fields, in order: D gene, clone size, J gene, V gene, CDR3 protein, CDR3 DNA. D genes are given only for firm matches. Clone size is not always given. Where it is, it says once, few, many or a class for expanded clones.

D: -; size: few; J: TRBJ1-1; V: TRBV7-2; CDR3: CASSPQPGQTTEAFF; DNA: TGTGCCAGCAGCCCGCAACCCGGACAGACCACTGAAGCTTTCTTT
D: TRBD1; size: -; J: TRBJ2-7; V: TRBV7-6; CDR3: CASSSRDSLSYEQYF; DNA: TGTGCCAGCAGCTCCCGGGACAGCCTATCCTACGAGCAGTACTTC
D: -; size: few; J: TRBJ2-7; V: TRBV4-1; CDR3: CASSQEPGATYEQYF; DNA: TGCGCCAGCAGCCAAGAACCAGGGGCCACCTACGAGCAGTACTTC
D: -; size: few; J: TRBJ2-7; V: TRBV19; CDR3: CASSILPWTESYEQYF; DNA: TGTGCCAGTAGTATCCTCCCCTGGACAGAATCCTACGAGCAGTACTTC
D: -; size: few; J: TRBJ1-1; V: TRBV2; CDR3: CASSEALHNEAFF; DNA: TGTGCCAGCAGTGAAGCGCTTCATAATGAAGCTTTCTTT
D: -; size: -; J: TRBJ2-7; V: TRBV7-9; CDR3: CASSPWDPSGEQYF; DNA: TGTGCCAGCAGCCCCTGGGACCCCTCGGGGGAGCAGTACTTC
D: -; size: many; J: TRBJ2-7; V: TRBV7-6; CDR3: CASSLGVGYEQYF; DNA: TGTGCCAGCAGCTTAGGTGTCGGTTACGAGCAGTACTTC
D: -; size: -; J: TRBJ1-2; V: TRBV25-1; CDR3: CASRAGTQGYTF; DNA: TGTGCCAGCAGGGCCGGGACTCAGGGCTACACCTTC
D: TRBD1; size: -; J: TRBJ1-3; V: TRBV12-3/TRBV12-4; CDR3: CASSLTGGSRNTIYF; DNA: TGTGCCAGCAGTTTAACAGGGGGGTCCAGAAACACCATATATTTT
D: TRBD2; size: few; J: TRBJ2-1; V: TRBV6-6; CDR3: CASRRGLAGGSSYNEQFF; DNA: TGTGCCAGCAGGCGCGGACTAGCGGGGGGGAGCTCCTACAATGAGCAGTTCTTC
D: -; size: -; J: TRBJ1-1; V: TRBV6-5; CDR3: CASSAEEGTEAFF; DNA: TGTGCCAGCAGCGCAGAAGAGGGCACTGAAGCTTTCTTT
D: TRBD2; size: -; J: TRBJ2-1; V: TRBV27; CDR3: CASSGRTSGAAPYNEQFF; DNA: TGTGCCAGCAGTGGCAGGACTAGCGGGGCAGCCCCCTACAATGAGCAGTTCTTC
D: -; size: -; J: TRBJ2-5; V: TRBV6-5; CDR3: CASSYMRGDSQETQYF; DNA: TGTGCCAGCAGTTACATGAGGGGGGATTCCCAAGAGACCCAGTACTTC
D: TRBD1; size: few; J: TRBJ2-7; V: TRBV4-1; CDR3: CASSQVRGREQYF; DNA: TGCGCCAGCAGCCAAGTGAGGGGGCGGGAGCAGTACTTC
D: -; size: many; J: TRBJ2-1; V: TRBV7-2; CDR3: CASSPLGSSYNEQFF; DNA: TGTGCCAGCAGCCCCCTCGGGAGCTCCTACAATGAGCAGTTCTTC
D: -; size: few; J: TRBJ1-5; V: TRBV7-9; CDR3: CASSDPGSRQPQHF; DNA: TGTGCCAGCAGCGACCCAGGGTCGCGGCAGCCCCAGCATTTT
D: TRBD1; size: -; J: TRBJ2-5; V: TRBV11-2; CDR3: CASSLTDRGHVETQYF; DNA: TGTGCCAGCAGCTTAACCGACAGGGGGCATGTGGAGACCCAGTACTTC
D: TRBD1; size: few; J: TRBJ1-1; V: TRBV7-8; CDR3: CASSEGAWTEAFF; DNA: TGTGCCAGCAGCGAGGGGGCATGGACTGAAGCTTTCTTT
D: TRBD2; size: -; J: TRBJ2-7; V: TRBV6-6; CDR3: CASSYSSGGAYEQYF; DNA: TGTGCCAGCAGTTACTCGAGCGGGGGGGCCTACGAGCAGTACTTC
D: -; size: few; J: TRBJ2-5; V: TRBV19; CDR3: CASSIYGPGTQYF; DNA: TGTGCCAGTAGTATCTACGGCCCAGGGACCCAGTACTTC
D: TRBD1; size: -; J: TRBJ1-2; V: TRBV6-2/TRBV6-3; CDR3: CASSQNRDRHYGYTF; DNA: TGTGCCAGCAGTCAAAACCGGGACAGGCACTATGGCTACACCTTC
D: -; size: few; J: TRBJ2-7; V: TRBV7-6; CDR3: CASSLGRGDEQYF; DNA: TGTGCCAGCAGCTTAGGGAGAGGGGACGAGCAGTACTTC
D: -; size: -; J: TRBJ1-1; V: TRBV4-3; CDR3: CASSHSELNTEAFF; DNA: TGCGCCAGCAGCCACTCCGAATTGAACACTGAAGCTTTCTTT
D: TRBD1; size: few; J: TRBJ2-3; V: TRBV6-5; CDR3: CASSYLGQGRMDTQYF; DNA: TGTGCCAGCAGTTACCTCGGACAGGGTAGGATGGATACGCAGTATTTT
D: -; size: few; J: TRBJ2-5; V: TRBV7-2; CDR3: CASSLAMGGGETQYF; DNA: TGTGCCAGCAGCTTAGCGATGGGGGGAGGCGAGACCCAGTACTTC
D: -; size: -; J: TRBJ1-2; V: TRBV4-1; CDR3: CASSQARYYGYTF; DNA: TGCGCCAGCAGCCAAGCCCGGTACTATGGCTACACCTTC
D: -; size: -; J: TRBJ1-1; V: TRBV7-9; CDR3: CASSFRPITEAFF; DNA: TGTGCCAGCAGCTTCCGACCCATCACTGAAGCTTTCTTT
D: TRBD1; size: -; J: TRBJ2-2; V: TRBV6-1; CDR3: CASIRDSGTGELFF; DNA: TGTGCCAGCATTCGGGACAGCGGCACCGGGGAGCTGTTTTTT
D: TRBD2; size: -; J: TRBJ2-3; V: TRBV15; CDR3: CATSSPSGGSTDTQYF; DNA: TGTGCCACCAGCAGCCCTAGCGGGGGGAGCACAGATACGCAGTATTTT
D: TRBD1; size: -; J: TRBJ2-5; V: TRBV27; CDR3: CASGDRVTQYF; DNA: TGTGCCAGCGGTGACAGGGTGACCCAGTACTTC
D: TRBD1; size: -; J: TRBJ2-4; V: TRBV12-3/TRBV12-4; CDR3: CASSFKQGTWNIQYF; DNA: TGTGCCAGCAGTTTCAAACAGGGGACATGGAACATTCAGTACTTC
D: TRBD1; size: -; J: TRBJ2-7; V: TRBV7-2; CDR3: CASSRGRTGIYEQYF; DNA: TGTGCCAGCAGCCGAGGGCGGACAGGGATCTACGAGCAGTACTTC
D: -; size: few; J: TRBJ1-1; V: TRBV7-6; CDR3: CASSSHNDGYIMNTEAFF; DNA: TGTGCCAGCAGCTCACACAATGACGGTTATATCATGAACACTGAAGCTTTCTTT
D: -; size: -; J: TRBJ2-7; V: TRBV28; CDR3: CASSSLQGSDYEQYF; DNA: TGTGCCAGCAGTTCTCTTCAGGGTTCGGACTACGAGCAGTACTTC
D: TRBD2; size: -; J: TRBJ2-2; V: TRBV7-2; CDR3: CASFLAGGPDTGELFF; DNA: TGTGCCAGCTTTCTAGCGGGGGGGCCCGACACCGGGGAGCTGTTTTTT
D: -; size: -; J: TRBJ2-3; V: TRBV7-2; CDR3: CASSLSPTTTDTQYF; DNA: TGTGCCAGCAGCTTATCCCCGACAACCACAGATACGCAGTATTTT
D: -; size: -; J: TRBJ2-7; V: TRBV7-8; CDR3: CASSFRRSYEQYF; DNA: TGTGCCAGCAGCTTTCGCAGGTCCTACGAGCAGTACTTC
D: -; size: many; J: TRBJ1-4; V: TRBV7-9; CDR3: CASSSSRTGGEKLFF; DNA: TGTGCCAGCAGCTCTTCTAGGACGGGAGGGGAAAAACTGTTTTTT
D: TRBD1; size: few; J: TRBJ1-1; V: TRBV7-2; CDR3: CASSFGNQGAVGAFF; DNA: TGTGCCAGCAGCTTTGGAAACCAGGGGGCTGTAGGAGCTTTCTTT
D: TRBD1; size: -; J: TRBJ1-5; V: TRBV6-6; CDR3: CASTNRGAEQPQHF; DNA: TGTGCCAGCACAAACAGGGGCGCGGAGCAGCCCCAGCATTTT
D: -; size: few; J: TRBJ2-1; V: TRBV7-6; CDR3: CASSPRTVRGDNEQFF; DNA: TGTGCCAGCAGCCCCAGGACCGTCAGGGGAGACAATGAGCAGTTCTTC
D: -; size: -; J: TRBJ2-7; V: TRBV7-2; CDR3: CASSLGWQGTHEQYF; DNA: TGTGCCAGCAGCTTAGGATGGCAAGGGACACACGAGCAGTACTTC
D: TRBD1; size: few; J: TRBJ1-1; V: TRBV12-3/TRBV12-4; CDR3: CASSLQQGAWTEAFF; DNA: TGTGCCAGCAGTCTTCAACAGGGGGCTTGGACTGAAGCTTTCTTT
D: -; size: -; J: TRBJ2-7; V: TRBV19; CDR3: CASSDLGTAYEQYF; DNA: TGTGCCAGTAGTGACCTGGGGACTGCCTACGAGCAGTACTTC
D: TRBD2; size: many; J: TRBJ2-3; V: TRBV7-8; CDR3: CASNPLGGARDTQYF; DNA: TGTGCCAGCAACCCCCTCGGGGGGGCAAGGGATACGCAGTATTTT
D: -; size: -; J: TRBJ2-1; V: TRBV9; CDR3: CASSVGDVNEQFF; DNA: TGTGCCAGCAGCGTCGGGGACGTTAATGAGCAGTTCTTC
D: -; size: few; J: TRBJ2-7; V: TRBV7-9; CDR3: CASSLGSPIFTYEQYF; DNA: TGTGCCAGCAGCTTAGGTTCCCCCATATTTACCTACGAGCAGTACTTC
D: -; size: -; J: TRBJ2-5; V: TRBV9; CDR3: CASSVVGLETQYF; DNA: TGTGCCAGCAGCGTAGTGGGGTTGGAGACCCAGTACTTC
D: -; size: -; J: TRBJ2-7; V: TRBV27; CDR3: CASSPTGSSSYEQYF; DNA: TGTGCCAGCAGTCCCACCGGCTCGAGCTCCTACGAGCAGTACTTC
D: -; size: few; J: TRBJ2-7; V: TRBV7-2; CDR3: CASSTTPWRTGYEQYF; DNA: TGTGCCAGCAGCACCACCCCTTGGCGGACTGGATACGAGCAGTACTTC
D: -; size: few; J: TRBJ2-7; V: TRBV7-9; CDR3: CASSLVAGEQYF; DNA: TGTGCCAGCAGCTTAGTCGCGGGCGAGCAGTACTTC
D: -; size: -; J: TRBJ1-2; V: TRBV24-1; CDR3: CATSDTTPADGGYTF; DNA: TGTGCCACCAGTGACACGACACCCGCGGACGGCGGCTACACCTTC
D: TRBD1; size: few; J: TRBJ1-1; V: TRBV7-2; CDR3: CASSLDMRQGGMNTEAFF; DNA: TGTGCCAGCAGCTTAGATATGCGACAGGGGGGAATGAACACTGAAGCTTTCTTT
D: TRBD2; size: -; J: TRBJ2-1; V: TRBV7-6; CDR3: CASSLRSVPSGGYNEQFF; DNA: TGTGCCAGCAGCCTCCGGTCCGTTCCTAGCGGGGGATACAATGAGCAGTTCTTC
D: -; size: few; J: TRBJ2-7; V: TRBV7-9; CDR3: CASSPSTSYEQYF; DNA: TGTGCCAGCAGCCCGAGCACTTCCTACGAGCAGTACTTC